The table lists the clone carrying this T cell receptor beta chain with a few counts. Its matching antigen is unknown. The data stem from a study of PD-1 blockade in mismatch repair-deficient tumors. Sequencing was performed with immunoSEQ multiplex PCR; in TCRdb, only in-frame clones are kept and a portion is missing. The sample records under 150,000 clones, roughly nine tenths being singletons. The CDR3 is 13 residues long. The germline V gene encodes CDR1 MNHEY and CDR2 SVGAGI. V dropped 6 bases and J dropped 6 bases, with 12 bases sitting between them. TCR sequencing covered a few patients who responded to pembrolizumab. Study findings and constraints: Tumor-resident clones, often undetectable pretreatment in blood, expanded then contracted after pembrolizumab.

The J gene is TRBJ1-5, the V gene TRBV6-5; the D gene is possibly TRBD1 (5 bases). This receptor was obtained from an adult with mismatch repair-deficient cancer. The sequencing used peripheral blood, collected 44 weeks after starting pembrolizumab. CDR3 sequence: CASSPRGVQPQHF. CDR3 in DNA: TGTGCCAGCAGCCCGAGAGGGGTTCAGCCCCAGCATTTT.